This TCR beta chain was captured in a study of T cells in Graves' hyperthyroidism and ophthalmopathy. TCR beta CDR3 regions were amplified from RNA transcripts. The HTBI set primed first-round TCR CDR3 RT-PCR. TCRdb re-called the multiplex PCR reads with MiXCR, one entry per CDR3 protein. The sample holds 300,000 to 500,000 distinct CDR3 sequences, under 15% seen once. The CDR3 is 13 residues long. Per the germline V gene, CDR1 is SGDLS and CDR2 is YYNGEE. The germline V and J ends were trimmed by 2 bases and 9 bases, with 11 bases remaining between them. The source of this sequence is a woman in her twenties or thirties with Graves' hyperthyroidism. Sequenced sample: blood. The chain recombines TRBV9 with TRBJ2-2; D may be TRBD1 or TRBD2 (5 bases each). CDR3 amino acids: CASSVGGYRELFF. In DNA, the CDR3 is TGTGCCAGCAGCGTTGGGGGATACAGGGAGCTGTTTTTT. Looking up the rest from reference TRBV9 and TRBJ2-2 gives the full variable domain: DSGVTQTPKHLITATGQRVTLRCSPRSGDLSVYWYQQSLDQGLQFLIQYYNGEERAKGNILERFSAQQFPDLHSELNLSSLELGDSALYFCASSVGGYRELFFGEGSRLTVL.